This TCR beta chain was profiled in a study of blood T cell repertoires in COVID-19. The CDR3 contains 14 residues. J lost 2 bases, V lost 0 bases, and 1 base had no gene match. Per germline, CDR1 SGHKS and CDR2 YYEKEE (reference sequence). Using immunoSEQ multiplex PCR, the repertoire was profiled, and TCRdb retains in-frame clones only, with some absent. The sample carries 430,000 or so clones, 70% to 90% recorded once. The chain has TRBV5-5 and TRBJ2-7; 8 bases align to TRBD1. The sequenced sample consisted of PBMCs or T cells enriched from blood (not recorded which). The source is a woman between 18 and 29 years old who had been exposed to COVID-19. The CDR3 DNA sequence: TGTGCCAGCAGCTTGGGGACAGGGACCTACGAGCAGTACTTC. It specifies CASSLGTGTYEQYF.